This T cell receptor beta chain was sequenced during a study of cytomegalovirus exposure and HLA in healthy donors. PCR used 60 Vbeta primers and 13 Jbeta primers. The authors' processing: Tens of millions of unique TCR beta chains, 9.5 million to 11 million of them shared, were counted by a later analysis. Libraries were prepared by immunoSEQ multiplex PCR; TCRdb keeps only in-frame clonotypes and omits some of them. V and J calls plus clone size are reproduced from that table; the DNA served to infer D and trimming. The table records about 210,000 clones, about 85% of them present only once. Notes on the study in general: Clonal expansion was found to be greater in HLA-associated TCR beta chains than in equally common others in a later analysis. The authors judged a highly shared variant cluster likely a sequencing artifact.

Worth noting for this clone: Its specificity is unknown. A junction boundary mismatches the germline segment, possibly from a read error.

The CDR3 spans 13 residues. The germline V gene has CDR1 SGHVS and CDR2 FNYEAQ. The specimen sequenced was PBMCs. The origin of this receptor is a male donor in good health and CMV-seropositive. The chain couples TRBV7-6 to TRBJ1-1; D perhaps matches TRBD1 (5 bases). This CDR3 reads CASSLEGNAEAFF. The CDR3 DNA reads TGTGCCAGCAGCTTAGAGGGGAACGCTGAAGCTTTCTTT.